The 2 T cell receptor beta chains below come from one sample, sequenced in a study of breast tumors, draining lymph nodes, adjacent tissues (dated by TCRdb to 2016 to 2018). Library method: multiplex PCR. The instrument given in TCRdb is Illumina HiSeq 2000. In TCRdb, the public reads were trimmed at Q25 with fastp and aligned with MiXCR, with productive beta chains retained. Every entry covers one CDR3 protein and lists the most common genes and DNA from its rows. Within this sample are more than 20,000 distinct CDR3 sequences, with 60% to 70% of them counted one time only. Of the sample, under 25% is held by the ten largest clones. Sequencing was performed on tumor-adjacent breast tissue. The source is a female donor with breast cancer. Some clones in this sample may be carry-over from other donors' samples.

This clonotype was seen many times. V is TRBV3-1 and J is TRBJ2-5, with unresolved D. The CDR3 is made up of 15 amino acids. Germline values: CDR1 LGHDT, CDR2 YNNKEL (reference sequence). The V end lost 4 bases, the J end lost 1 base, and 13 bases lay between the germline ends. The CDR3 DNA reads as TGTGCCAGCAGCCGGTTCTTGGGGTTCCAAGAGACCCAGTACTTC. Residues: CASSRFLGFQETQYF.

This rearrangement joins TRBV20-1 to TRBJ1-6, with 9 bases identical to TRBD1. The ends lost 1 base at V and 6 bases at J; junction bases unmatched: 1. The CDR3 sequence is 14 residues long. CDR1 DFQATT and CDR2 SNEGSKA come from the germline V gene (reference sequence). DNA of the CDR3: TGCAGTGCTAGAGGGACAGGGGTTAATTCACCCCTCCACTTT. Its translation: CSARGTGVNSPLHF.